A single sample is the source of the 6 T cell receptor beta chains below, sequenced in a study of T cells expressing NK-cell markers. TCRdb re-called the 5' RACE reads; every CDR3 protein appears as one record, without DNA. The sample holds about 460,000 distinct CDR3 sequences. The sample consisted of blood T cells: a sorted CD56 or NKG2C T cell subset, CD4+ or CD8+ T cells, or bulk PBMC T cells (not recorded which). These receptors came from a woman aged 45-60 years in good health.

The chain couples TRBV7-2 to TRBJ1-6. The CDR3 spans 16 residues. CDR1 and CDR2 from the germline V gene are SGHTA and FQGNSA. The CDR3 loop is CASSLAAFSANSPLHF.

The rearrangement joins TRBV2 to TRBJ2-5. The CDR3 is 12 amino acids. In germline, CDR1 is SNHLY, CDR2 FYNNEI. Here the CDR3 reads CASSELQETQYF. The full variable domain, in which reference TRBV2 and TRBJ2-5 provide the parts outside the CDR3, is EPEVTQTPSHQVTQMGQEVILRCVPISNHLYFYWYRQILGQKVEFLVSFYNNEISEKSEIFDDQFSVERPDGSNFTLKIRSTKLEDSAMYFCASSELQETQYFGPGTRLLVL.

The V gene is TRBV12-3 or TRBV12-4, the J gene TRBJ1-5; TCRdb's assignment of TRBD1 cannot be checked, as there is no DNA. The CDR3 is 12 residues long. CDR3: CASTPGTQPQHF.

The gene calls are TRBV5-1 and TRBJ2-7; TCRdb picks TRBD1, but there is no DNA to check that call. Germline CDR1 and CDR2: SGHRS and YFSETQ. The CDR3 sequence is 14 residues long. The CDR3 protein is CASVEVPGNYEQYF.

The V call is TRBV6-2 or TRBV6-3, the J call TRBJ2-5; TCRdb's assignment of TRBD2 cannot be checked, as there is no DNA. Germline CDR1 reads MNHEY; CDR2 reads SVGEGT. The CDR3 runs 16 residues. The CDR3 sequence is CASSSPLGHNQETQYF.

The chain couples TRBV10-3 to TRBJ2-7; absent DNA, TCRdb's TRBD2 call cannot be checked. The germline V gene has CDR1 ENHRY and CDR2 SYGVKD. The CDR3 has 14 amino acids. This CDR3 reads CAISVVAGENEQYF.